This T cell receptor beta chain was captured in a study of blood T cell repertoires in COVID-19. In the authors' workflow: Quantification of nucleated cells was approximated via reference gene primer amplification. The protocol was immunoSEQ multiplex PCR, while the TCRdb copy is restricted to in-frame clones and leaves out a portion. V and J calls and clone size are those listed in that table; D and trimming were worked out from the DNA. The table shows 150,000 to 200,000 clones, with 70% to 90% occurring only once. The origin of this receptor is a woman aged 55-70 years with COVID-19, enrolled during active disease. Sample: peripheral blood.

The CDR3 DNA reads as TGTGCCAGCAGTCCCAAACCGGGACGGACTAAAGGGCAGTACTTC. It is translated as CASSPKPGRTKGQYF. This chain joins TRBV27 and TRBJ2-7; maybe TRBD2 (6 bases). In germline, CDR1 is MNHEY, CDR2 SMNVEV (reference sequence). V lost 5 bases and J 9 bases, leaving 23 bases between the germline ends. There are 15 residues in the CDR3.